This T cell receptor (beta chain) was documented in a study of T cells in Graves' hyperthyroidism and ophthalmopathy. TCR beta CDR3 regions were amplified from RNA. The HTBI set primed first-round TCR CDR3 RT-PCR. TCRdb re-derived calls from the multiplex PCR reads in MiXCR, one entry per CDR3 protein. In the table there are 490,000 or so distinct CDR3 sequences, 22% of which are singletons. Together with thyroid ultrasound, orbital computed tomography, serum thyroxine and TRAb, clinical symptoms were used for diagnoses. Source material for PBMCs was 9 to 10 ml fresh peripheral blood. The ends were cut back, 6 bases at V and 13 bases at J, with 14 bases in the middle. CDR1 and CDR2 (germline): SGHNT, YYREEE (reference sequence). There are 11 residues in the CDR3. This clonotype was seen only once.

The TCR comes from a woman in her 70s with Graves' ophthalmopathy. Material: blood. The chain employs TRBV5-4 and TRBJ2-1; the D is unclear. DNA for the CDR3: TGTGCCAGCACCCTTGGGCGGCTACAGTTCTTC. Residues: CASTLGRLQFF.